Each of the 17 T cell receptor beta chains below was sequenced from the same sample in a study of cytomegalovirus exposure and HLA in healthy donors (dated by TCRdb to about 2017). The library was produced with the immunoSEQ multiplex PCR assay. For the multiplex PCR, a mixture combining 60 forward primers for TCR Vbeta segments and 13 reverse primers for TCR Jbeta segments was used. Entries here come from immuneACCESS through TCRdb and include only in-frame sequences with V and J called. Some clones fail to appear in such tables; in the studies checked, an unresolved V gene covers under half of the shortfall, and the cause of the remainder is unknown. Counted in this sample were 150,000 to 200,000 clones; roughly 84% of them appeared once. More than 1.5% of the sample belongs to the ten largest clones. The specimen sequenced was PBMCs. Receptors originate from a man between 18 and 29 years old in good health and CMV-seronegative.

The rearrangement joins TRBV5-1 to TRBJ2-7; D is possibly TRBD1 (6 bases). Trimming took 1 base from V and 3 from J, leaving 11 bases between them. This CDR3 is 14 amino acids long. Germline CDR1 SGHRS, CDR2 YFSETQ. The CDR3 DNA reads TGCGCCAGCAGCTTGTCGGCAGGGGTCTACGAGCAGTACTTC. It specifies CASSLSAGVYEQYF.

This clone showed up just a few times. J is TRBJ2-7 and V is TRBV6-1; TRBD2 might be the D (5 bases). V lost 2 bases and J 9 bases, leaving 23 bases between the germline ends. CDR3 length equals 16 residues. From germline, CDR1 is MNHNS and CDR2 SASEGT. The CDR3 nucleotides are TGTGCCAGCAGTGAATTGTCGGGTAGCTGGGGAGTCGGGCAGTACTTC. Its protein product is CASSELSGSWGVGQYF.

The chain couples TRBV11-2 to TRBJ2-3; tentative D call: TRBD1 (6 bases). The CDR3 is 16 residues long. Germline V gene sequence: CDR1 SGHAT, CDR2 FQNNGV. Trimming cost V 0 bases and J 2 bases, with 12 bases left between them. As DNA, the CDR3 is TGTGCCAGCAGCTTAGAGACAGGTTATTTCACAGATACGCAGTATTTT. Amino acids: CASSLETGYFTDTQYF.

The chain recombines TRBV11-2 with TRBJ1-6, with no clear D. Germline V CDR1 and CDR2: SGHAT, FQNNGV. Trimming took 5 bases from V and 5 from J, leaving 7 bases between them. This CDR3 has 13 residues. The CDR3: CASSKADNSPLHF. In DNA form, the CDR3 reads TGTGCCAGCAGCAAAGCTGATAATTCACCCCTCCACTTT. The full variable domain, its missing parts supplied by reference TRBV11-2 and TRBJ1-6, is EAGVAQSPRYKIIEKRQSVAFWCNPISGHATLYWYQQILGQGPKLLIQFQNNGVVDDSQLPKDRFSAERLKGVDSTLKIQPAKLEDSAVYLCASSKADNSPLHFGNGTRLTVT.

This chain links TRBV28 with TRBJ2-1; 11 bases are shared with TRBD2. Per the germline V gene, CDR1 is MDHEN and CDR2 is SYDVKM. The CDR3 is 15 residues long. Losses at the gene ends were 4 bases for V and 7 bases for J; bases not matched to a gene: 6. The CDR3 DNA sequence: TGTGCCAGCAGTTGGTTGTCTAGCGGGAGGAATGAGCAGTTCTTC. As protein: CASSWLSSGRNEQFF.

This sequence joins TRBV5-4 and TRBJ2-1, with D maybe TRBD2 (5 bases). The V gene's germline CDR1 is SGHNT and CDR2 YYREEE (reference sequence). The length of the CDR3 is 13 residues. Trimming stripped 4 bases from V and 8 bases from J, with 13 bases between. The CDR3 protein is CASSQGGGDEQFF. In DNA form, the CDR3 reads TGTGCCAGCAGCCAAGGAGGCGGAGATGAGCAGTTCTTC.

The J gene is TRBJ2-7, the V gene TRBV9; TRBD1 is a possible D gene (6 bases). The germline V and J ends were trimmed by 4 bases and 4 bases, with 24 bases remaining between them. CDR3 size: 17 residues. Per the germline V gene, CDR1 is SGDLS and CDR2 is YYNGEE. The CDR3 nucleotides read TGTGCCAGCAGCTTTTACGCAGGGGTTTCCACTCTTTACGAGCAGTACTTC. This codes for CASSFYAGVSTLYEQYF.

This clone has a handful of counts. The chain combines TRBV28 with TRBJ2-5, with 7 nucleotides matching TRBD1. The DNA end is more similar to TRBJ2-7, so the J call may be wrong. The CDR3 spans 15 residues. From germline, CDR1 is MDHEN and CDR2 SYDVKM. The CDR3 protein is CASSPRTGAPSEQYF. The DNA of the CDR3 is TGTGCCAGCAGTCCGAGGACAGGAGCTCCTTCCGAGCAGTACTTC.

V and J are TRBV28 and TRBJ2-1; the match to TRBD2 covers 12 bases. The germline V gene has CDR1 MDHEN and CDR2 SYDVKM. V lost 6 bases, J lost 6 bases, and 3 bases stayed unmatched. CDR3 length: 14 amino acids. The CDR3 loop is CASSLAGGINEQFF. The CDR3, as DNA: TGTGCCAGCAGCCTAGCGGGAGGGATCAATGAGCAGTTCTTC.

CDR3 amino acids: CASSQVRRGLTNEKLFF. CDR3 coding DNA: TGCGCCAGCAGCCAAGTAAGGAGGGGACTCACTAATGAAAAACTGTTTTTT. The V and J genes are TRBV4-3 and TRBJ1-4, with D tentatively TRBD1 (5 bases). Germline CDR1 and CDR2: LGHNA and YSLEER. Trimming took off 1 base at V and 2 bases at J, with 14 bases between the two ends. This CDR3 has 17 residues.

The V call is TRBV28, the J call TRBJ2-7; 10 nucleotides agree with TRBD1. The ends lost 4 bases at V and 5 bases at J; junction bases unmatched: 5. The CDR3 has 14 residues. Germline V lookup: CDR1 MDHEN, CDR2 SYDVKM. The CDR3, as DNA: TGTGCCAGCAGTTCAACCGGGACAGGGGACGAGCAGTACTTC. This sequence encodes CASSSTGTGDEQYF.

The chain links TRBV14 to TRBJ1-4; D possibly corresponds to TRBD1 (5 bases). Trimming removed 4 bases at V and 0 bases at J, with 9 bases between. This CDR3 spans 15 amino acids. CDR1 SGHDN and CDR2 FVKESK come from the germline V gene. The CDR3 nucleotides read TGTGCCAGCAGCCCATCACAGGCAACTAATGAAAAACTGTTTTTT. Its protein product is CASSPSQATNEKLFF.

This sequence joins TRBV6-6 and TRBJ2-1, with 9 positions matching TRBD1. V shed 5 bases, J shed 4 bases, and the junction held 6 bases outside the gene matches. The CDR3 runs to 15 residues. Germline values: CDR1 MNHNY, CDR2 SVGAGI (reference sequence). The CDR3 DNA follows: TGTGCCAGCAGTGGGGACAGGGACTTATACAATGAGCAGTTCTTC. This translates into CASSGDRDLYNEQFF.

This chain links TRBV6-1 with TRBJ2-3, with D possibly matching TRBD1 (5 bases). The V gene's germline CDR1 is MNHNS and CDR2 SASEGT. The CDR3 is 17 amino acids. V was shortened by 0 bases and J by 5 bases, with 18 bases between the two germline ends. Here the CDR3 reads CASSEAVWWGPGDTQYF. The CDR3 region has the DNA TGTGCCAGCAGTGAAGCGGTTTGGTGGGGCCCTGGAGATACGCAGTATTTT.

The CDR3 is CASSIRTGSYEQYF. The DNA for the CDR3 is TGTGCCAGCAGTATCCGGACAGGCTCCTACGAGCAGTACTTC. This chain joins TRBV6-5 and TRBJ2-5; 7 bases align to TRBD1. The J call may be faulty, since TRBJ2-7 better matches the DNA end. From germline, CDR1 is MNHEY and CDR2 SVGAGI. The CDR3 has 14 amino acids.

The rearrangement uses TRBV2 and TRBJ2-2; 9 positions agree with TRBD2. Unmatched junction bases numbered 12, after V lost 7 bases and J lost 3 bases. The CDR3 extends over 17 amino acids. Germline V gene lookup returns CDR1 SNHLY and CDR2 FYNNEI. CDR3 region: CASTRLAGGPDTGELFF. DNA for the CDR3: TGTGCCAGCACTCGGTTGGCGGGAGGGCCGGACACCGGGGAGCTGTTTTTT.

CDR3 sequence (DNA): TGCGCCAGCAGCTTGGTAGATTCCGGGGAGACCCAGTACTTC. Translated: CASSLVDSGETQYF. The chain links TRBV5-1 to TRBJ2-5; D is unclear. The CDR3 has 14 amino acids. The V end was cut by 0 bases, the J end by 5 bases, with 11 bases between. Germline V gives CDR1 SGHRS, CDR2 YFSETQ.